The 18 T cell receptor beta chains below all came from one sample that was sequenced in a study of radiotherapy plus CTLA-4 blockade in lung cancer. Profiled with immunoSEQ multiplex PCR; TCRdb holds only in-frame clones, not every one. The table includes 80,000 or so clones, under 80% detected once. The material was peripheral blood, obtained from a patient treated with radiotherapy plus ipilimumab. These receptors were collected from a human donor with non-small cell lung cancer whose response to radiotherapy plus ipilimumab could not be evaluated. Some clones in this sample may be carry-over from other donors' samples.

The chain combines TRBV5-1 with TRBJ1-2; D ambiguous. This CDR3 is built from 14 residues. The germline V gene encodes CDR1 SGHRS and CDR2 YFSETQ. V lost 4 bases and J lost 7, with 17 bases in between. The CDR3 coding sequence is TGCGCCAGCAGCGAAGGAAGCGGAGTGAGTGGCTACACCTTC. As protein: CASSEGSGVSGYTF.

This chain connects TRBV7-2 to TRBJ2-7; a weak D match, TRBD1 (6 bases). CDR1 and CDR2 (germline): SGHTA, FQGNSA. The CDR3 is 15 amino acids. Trimming removed 5 bases at V and 0 bases at J, with 14 bases between. The CDR3 DNA sequence: TGTGCCAGCAGCCCGCGGACAGCTAGCTCCTACGAGCAGTACTTC. Amino acid sequence: CASSPRTASSYEQYF.

This clone has only one observation. The rearrangement links TRBV7-8 to TRBJ1-4; a possible D gene is TRBD1 (5 bases). This CDR3 comprises 15 residues. CDR1 and CDR2 (germline): SGHVS, FQNEAQ. Trimming took 5 bases from V and 6 from J, leaving 16 bases between them. The CDR3 sequence is CASSQWEATDEKLFF. In nucleotides, the CDR3 is TGTGCCAGCAGCCAATGGGAGGCGACAGATGAAAAACTGTTTTTT.

The genes are TRBV30 and TRBJ1-4, with unresolved D. V shed 3 bases and J shed 1 base, with 12 bases lying between them. The germline V gene has CDR1 GTSNPN and CDR2 SVGIG (reference sequence). The CDR3 length is 15 residues. In nucleotides, the CDR3 is TGTGCCTGGAGCGCCGCCCCGGTAACTAATGAAAAACTGTTTTTT. This gives the protein CAWSAAPVTNEKLFF.

This chain connects TRBV9 to TRBJ1-1; the match to TRBD1 covers 7 bases. The CDR3 length is 15 residues. Germline CDR1 SGDLS, CDR2 YYNGEE. The V and J ends lost 0 bases and 1 base, in that order; junction bases with no gene match: 3. The CDR3 protein is CASSVENRGNTEAFF. The CDR3 DNA reads TGTGCCAGCAGCGTAGAGAACAGGGGGAACACTGAAGCTTTCTTT.

On this clone itself: A junction boundary mismatches the germline segment, possibly from a read error. The chain carries TRBV7-9 and TRBJ1-6; D not certain. The CDR3 loop spans 16 amino acids. Germline V gene sequence: CDR1 SEHNR, CDR2 FQNEAQ (reference sequence). The DNA of the CDR3 is TGTGTCAGCAGCCCGTACATACCCCCATATAATTCACCCCTCCACTTT. Its translation: CVSSPYIPPYNSPLHF.

The genes are TRBV5-6 and TRBJ1-5; D might be TRBD1 (5 bases). The germline CDR1 and CDR2 sequences are SGHDT and YYEEEE. Trimming took off 4 bases at V and 3 bases at J, with 11 bases between the two ends. The CDR3 runs 14 residues. The CDR3 DNA reads TGTGCCAGCAGCGCACAGGAAATCAATCAGCCCCAGCATTTT. As protein: CASSAQEINQPQHF.

The chain joins TRBV6-5 to TRBJ2-3; 7 bases are shared with TRBD2. The length of the CDR3 is 14 residues. Germline lookup yields CDR1 MNHEY and CDR2 SVGAGI. The J segment lost 3 bases and the V segment lost 7 bases, leaving 7 bases of the junction unmatched. CDR3 in amino acids: CASTRDYFTDTQYF. DNA of the CDR3: TGTGCCAGCACCCGGGACTACTTTACAGATACGCAGTATTTT.

J is TRBJ2-2 and V is TRBV5-4; weak D call: TRBD1 (7 bases). Germline assignment: CDR1 SGHNT and CDR2 YYREEE (reference sequence). Deletions cut 6 bases from V and 4 bases from J, with 13 bases between. The CDR3 is 14 residues long. Here the CDR3 DNA reads TGTGCCAGCACCCAGGGGGGTACCACCGGGGAGCTGTTTTTT. Amino acids: CASTQGGTTGELFF.

The chain has TRBV7-9 and TRBJ2-1; TRBD1 matches 12 bases. J lost 8 bases, V lost 3 bases, and 2 bases had no gene match. The CDR3 covers 14 residues. Germline values: CDR1 SEHNR, CDR2 FQNEAQ (reference sequence). The CDR3: CASSLGTGGDEQFF. The DNA for the CDR3 is TGTGCCAGCAGCTTGGGGACAGGGGGCGATGAGCAGTTCTTC.

J is TRBJ1-4 and V is TRBV18; TRBD1 agrees at 7 bases. Germline CDR1 is KGHSH and CDR2 is LQKENI. The V gene end was trimmed by 0 bases and the J gene end by 8 bases; junction bases not matched to a gene: 9. This CDR3 comprises 16 residues. This CDR3 reads CASSPPGAGGGEKLFF. DNA of the CDR3: TGTGCCAGCTCACCACCAGGAGCAGGGGGAGGAGAAAAACTGTTTTTT.

This clone was counted between two and nine times. This sequence joins TRBV6-5 and TRBJ2-5; 7 bases map to TRBD2. CDR3 length equals 13 residues. V trimming: 6 bases; J trimming: 5 bases; junction bases outside the gene matches: 6. The V gene's germline CDR1 is MNHEY and CDR2 SVGAGI. CDR3: CASSGGLRETQYF. Written as DNA, the CDR3 is TGTGCCAGCAGCGGGGGACTAAGGGAGACCCAGTACTTC.

This chain connects TRBV6-1 to TRBJ2-7; TRBD1 is a possible D gene (6 bases). The germline CDR1 and CDR2 sequences are MNHNS and SASEGT. The V end lost 8 bases, the J end lost 0 bases, and 11 bases lay between the germline ends. This CDR3 is built from 13 residues. CDR3 in DNA: TGTGCCAGCGAAAAGACAGGCTCCTACGAGCAGTACTTC. Translating it yields CASEKTGSYEQYF.

This chain links TRBV4-2 with TRBJ1-2, with D possibly being TRBD1 (5 bases). Deletions cut 4 bases from V and 8 bases from J, with 11 bases between. There are 12 residues in the CDR3. CDR1 LGHNA and CDR2 YNFKEQ come from the germline V gene. CDR3 protein: CASSREKGGYTF. CDR3 in DNA: TGTGCCAGCAGCCGAGAAAAGGGGGGCTACACCTTC.

J is TRBJ1-6 and V is TRBV27, with 8 bases matching TRBD1. Germline lookup yields CDR1 MNHEY and CDR2 SMNVEV (reference sequence). The CDR3 has 14 amino acids. After removal of 7 bases from V and 9 bases from J, the junction contained 8 bases not matched to a gene. The DNA for the CDR3 is TGTGCCAGCAACCTCGGACAGGGTTTTTCACCCCTCCACTTT. Translated: CASNLGQGFSPLHF.

J is TRBJ2-3 and V is TRBV2; perhaps TRBD2 as D (6 bases). The CDR3 totals 13 residues. Trimming took off 11 bases at V and 0 bases at J, with 12 bases between the two ends. Germline CDR1 SNHLY, CDR2 FYNNEI. In DNA form, the CDR3 reads TGTGCCGAGTATAGCGGAAGCACAGATACGCAGTATTTT. Encoded protein: CAEYSGSTDTQYF.

The gene calls are TRBV7-9 and TRBJ1-1, with D possibly being TRBD1 (6 bases). Trimming removed 1 base at V and 5 bases at J, with 8 bases between. Germline-derived CDR1 and CDR2 are SEHNR and FQNEAQ (reference sequence). The CDR3 covers 13 residues. This chain's CDR3 is CASSLGGGTEAFF. The CDR3 nucleotides read TGTGCCAGCAGCTTAGGAGGGGGAACTGAAGCTTTCTTT.

The chain recombines TRBV9 with TRBJ2-5; D gene uncertain. The CDR3 extends over 13 amino acids. Per germline, CDR1 SGDLS and CDR2 YYNGEE. Trimming shortened V by 1 base and J by 0 bases, and 4 bases separated the two germline ends. Written as DNA, the CDR3 is TGTGCCAGCAGCGTACAGAACCAAGAGACCCAGTACTTC. It is translated as CASSVQNQETQYF.